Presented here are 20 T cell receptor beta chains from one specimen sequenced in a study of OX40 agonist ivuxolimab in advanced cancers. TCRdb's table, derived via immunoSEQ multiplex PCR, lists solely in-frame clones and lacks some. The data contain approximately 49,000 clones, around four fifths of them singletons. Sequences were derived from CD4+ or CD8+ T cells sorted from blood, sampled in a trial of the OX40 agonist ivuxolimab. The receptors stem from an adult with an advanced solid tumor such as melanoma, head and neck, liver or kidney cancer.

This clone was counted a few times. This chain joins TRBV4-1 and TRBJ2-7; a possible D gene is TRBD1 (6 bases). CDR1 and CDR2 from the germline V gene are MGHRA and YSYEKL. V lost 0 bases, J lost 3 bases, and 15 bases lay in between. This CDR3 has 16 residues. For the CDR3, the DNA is TGCGCCAGCAGCCAAGAGGCGACAGGCCAATTCTACGAGCAGTACTTC. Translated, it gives CASSQEATGQFYEQYF.

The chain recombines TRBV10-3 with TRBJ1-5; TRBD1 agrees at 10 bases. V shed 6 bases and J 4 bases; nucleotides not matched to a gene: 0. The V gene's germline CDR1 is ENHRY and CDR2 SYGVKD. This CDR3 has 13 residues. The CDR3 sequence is CAIRDRGNQPQHF. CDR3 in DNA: TGTGCCATCAGGGACAGGGGGAATCAGCCCCAGCATTTT.

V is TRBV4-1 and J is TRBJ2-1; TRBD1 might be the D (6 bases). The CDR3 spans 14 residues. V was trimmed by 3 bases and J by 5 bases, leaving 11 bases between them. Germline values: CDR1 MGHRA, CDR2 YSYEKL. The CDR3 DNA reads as TGCGCCAGCAGCCAGTGGACAGTAGACAATGAGCAGTTCTTC. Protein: CASSQWTVDNEQFF.

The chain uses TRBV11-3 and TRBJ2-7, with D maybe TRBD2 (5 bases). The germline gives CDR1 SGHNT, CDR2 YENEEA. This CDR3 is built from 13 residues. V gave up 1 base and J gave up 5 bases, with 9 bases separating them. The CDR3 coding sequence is TGTGCCAGCAGCTTAGGACGGGGAGACGAGCAGTACTTC. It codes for CASSLGRGDEQYF.

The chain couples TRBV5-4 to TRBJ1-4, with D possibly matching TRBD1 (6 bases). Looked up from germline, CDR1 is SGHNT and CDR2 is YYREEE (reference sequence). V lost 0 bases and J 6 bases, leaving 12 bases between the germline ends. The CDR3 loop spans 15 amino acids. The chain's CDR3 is CASSLGDTSHEKLFF. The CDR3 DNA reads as TGTGCCAGCAGCTTGGGGGACACCTCGCATGAAAAACTGTTTTTT.

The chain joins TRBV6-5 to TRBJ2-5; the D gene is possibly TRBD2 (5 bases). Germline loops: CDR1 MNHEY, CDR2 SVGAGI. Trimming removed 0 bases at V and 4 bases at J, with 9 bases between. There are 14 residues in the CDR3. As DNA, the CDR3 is TGTGCCAGCAGTTACTCGAATGGGAGAGAGACCCAGTACTTC. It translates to CASSYSNGRETQYF.

Here the CDR3 DNA reads TGTGCCAGCAGTTTTCCCCCACTAGCGGGAAATTGGGGTGAGCAGTTCTTC. Translated, it gives CASSFPPLAGNWGEQFF. The V gene is TRBV28, the J gene TRBJ2-1; 10 nucleotides align to TRBD2. The J segment lost 9 bases and the V segment lost 3 bases, leaving 14 bases of the junction unmatched. The CDR3 spans 17 residues. Germline loops: CDR1 MDHEN, CDR2 SYDVKM.

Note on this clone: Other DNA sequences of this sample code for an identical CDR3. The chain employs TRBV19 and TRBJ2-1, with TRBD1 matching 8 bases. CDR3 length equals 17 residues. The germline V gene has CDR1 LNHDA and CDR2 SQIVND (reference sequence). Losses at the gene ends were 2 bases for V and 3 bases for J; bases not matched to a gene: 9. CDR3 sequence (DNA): TGTGCCAGTAGTATAACATCTGGGGACAGGTTCTACAATGAGCAGTTCTTC. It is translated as CASSITSGDRFYNEQFF.

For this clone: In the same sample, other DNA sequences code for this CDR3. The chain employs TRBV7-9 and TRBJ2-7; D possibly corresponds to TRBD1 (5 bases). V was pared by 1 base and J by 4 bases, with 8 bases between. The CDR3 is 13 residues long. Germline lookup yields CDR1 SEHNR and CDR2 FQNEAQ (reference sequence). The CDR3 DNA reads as TGTGCCAGCAGCTTAGGGTCAGGGTACGAGCAGTACTTC. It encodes CASSLGSGYEQYF.

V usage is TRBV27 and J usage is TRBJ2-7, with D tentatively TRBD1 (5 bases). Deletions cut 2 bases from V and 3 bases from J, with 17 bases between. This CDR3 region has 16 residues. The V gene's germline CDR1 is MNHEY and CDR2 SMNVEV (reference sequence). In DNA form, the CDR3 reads TGTGCCAGCAGTTTAACTCTTCAGGGAATCAGCTACGAGCAGTACTTC. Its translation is CASSLTLQGISYEQYF.

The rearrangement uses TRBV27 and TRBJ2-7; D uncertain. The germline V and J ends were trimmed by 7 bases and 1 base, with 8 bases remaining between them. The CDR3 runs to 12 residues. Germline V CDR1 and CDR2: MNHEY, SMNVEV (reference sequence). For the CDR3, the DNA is TGTGCCAGCAACGACGGATCCTACGAGCAGTACTTC. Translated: CASNDGSYEQYF.

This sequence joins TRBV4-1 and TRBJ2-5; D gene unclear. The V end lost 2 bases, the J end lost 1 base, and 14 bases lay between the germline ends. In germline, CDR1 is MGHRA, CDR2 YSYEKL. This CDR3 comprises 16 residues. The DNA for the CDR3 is TGCGCCAGCAGCCAATTGGGTGGGCCGATCCAAGAGACCCAGTACTTC. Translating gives CASSQLGGPIQETQYF.

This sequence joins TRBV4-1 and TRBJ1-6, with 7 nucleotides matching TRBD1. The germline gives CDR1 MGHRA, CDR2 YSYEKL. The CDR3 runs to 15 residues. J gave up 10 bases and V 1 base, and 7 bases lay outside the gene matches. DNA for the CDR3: TGCGCCAGCAGCCAAGTCCCAGGGGGGTCCTCACCCCTCCACTTT. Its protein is CASSQVPGGSSPLHF.

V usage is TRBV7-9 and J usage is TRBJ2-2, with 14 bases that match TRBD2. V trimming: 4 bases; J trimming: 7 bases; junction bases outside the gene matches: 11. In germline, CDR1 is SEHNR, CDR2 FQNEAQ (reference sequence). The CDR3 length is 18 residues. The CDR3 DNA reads TGTGCCAGCAGCTCGAGCGGGACTAGCGGGAGTCAGTTCGGGGAGCTGTTTTTT. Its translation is CASSSSGTSGSQFGELFF.

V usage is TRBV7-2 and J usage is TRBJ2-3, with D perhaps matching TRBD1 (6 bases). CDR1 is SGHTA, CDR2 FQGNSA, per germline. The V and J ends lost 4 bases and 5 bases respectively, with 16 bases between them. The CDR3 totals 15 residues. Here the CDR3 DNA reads TGTGCCAGCAGCTGGACCTCAGGGGAAGTAGATACGCAGTATTTT. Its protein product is CASSWTSGEVDTQYF.

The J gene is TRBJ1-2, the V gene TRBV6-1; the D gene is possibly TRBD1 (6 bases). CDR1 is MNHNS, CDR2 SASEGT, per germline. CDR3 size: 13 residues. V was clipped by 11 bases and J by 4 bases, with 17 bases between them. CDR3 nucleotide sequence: TGTGCCGGACTCTCAGGGGACTCCTATGGCTACACCTTC. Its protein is CAGLSGDSYGYTF.

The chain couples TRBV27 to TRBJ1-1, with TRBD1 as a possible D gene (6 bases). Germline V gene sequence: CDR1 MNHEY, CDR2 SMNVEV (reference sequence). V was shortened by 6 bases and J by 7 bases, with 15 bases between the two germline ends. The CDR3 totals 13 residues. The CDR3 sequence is CASSSGASYEAFF. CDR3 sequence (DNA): TGTGCCAGCAGCTCAGGGGCCTCCTATGAAGCTTTCTTT.

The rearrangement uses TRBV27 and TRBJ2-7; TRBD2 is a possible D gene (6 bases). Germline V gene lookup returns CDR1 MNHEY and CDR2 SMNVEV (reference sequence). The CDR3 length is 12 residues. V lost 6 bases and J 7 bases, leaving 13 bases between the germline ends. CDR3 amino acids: CASSNLAREQYF. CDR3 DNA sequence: TGTGCCAGCAGCAACCTAGCGAGGGAGCAGTACTTC.

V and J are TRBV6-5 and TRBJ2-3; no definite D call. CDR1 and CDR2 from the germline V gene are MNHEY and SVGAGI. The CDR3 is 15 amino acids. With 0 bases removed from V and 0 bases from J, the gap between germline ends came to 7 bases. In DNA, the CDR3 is TGTGCCAGCAGTTACTCGGAAGCTAGCACAGATACGCAGTATTTT. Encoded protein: CASSYSEASTDTQYF.

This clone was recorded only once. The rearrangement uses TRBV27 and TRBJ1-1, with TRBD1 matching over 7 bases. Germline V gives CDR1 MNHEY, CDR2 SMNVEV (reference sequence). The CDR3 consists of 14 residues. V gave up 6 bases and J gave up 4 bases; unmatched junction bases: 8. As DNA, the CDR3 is TGTGCCAGCAGGCTAAGGGGGCCGGGCACTGAAGCTTTCTTT. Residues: CASRLRGPGTEAFF.